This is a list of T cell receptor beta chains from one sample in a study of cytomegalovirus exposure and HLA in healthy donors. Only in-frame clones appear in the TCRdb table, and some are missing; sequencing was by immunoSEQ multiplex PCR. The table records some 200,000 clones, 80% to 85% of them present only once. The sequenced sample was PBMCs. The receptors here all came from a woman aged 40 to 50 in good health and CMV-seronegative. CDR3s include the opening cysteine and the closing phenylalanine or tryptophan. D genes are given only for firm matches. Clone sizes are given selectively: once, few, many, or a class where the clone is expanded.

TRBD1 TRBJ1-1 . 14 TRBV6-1 CASSEQGADTEAFF TGTGCCAGCAGTGAACAGGGGGCGGACACTGAAGCTTTCTTT
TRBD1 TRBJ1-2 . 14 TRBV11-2 CASSLTRTGVGYTF TGTGCCAGCAGCTTAACCCGAACAGGGGTGGGCTACACCTTC
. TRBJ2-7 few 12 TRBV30 CAWTGGGDEQYF TGTGCCTGGACAGGGGGAGGCGACGAGCAGTACTTC
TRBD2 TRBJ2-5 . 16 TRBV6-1 CASSEAGLAGVETQYF TGTGCCAGCAGTGAAGCGGGACTAGCGGGTGTGGAGACCCAGTACTTC
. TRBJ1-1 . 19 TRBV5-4 CASSLAFNRFGVLNTEAFF TGTGCCAGCAGCTTGGCTTTTAACCGGTTCGGGGTATTGAACACTGAAGCTTTCTTT
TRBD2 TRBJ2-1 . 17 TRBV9 CASSVGLAGANYNEQFF TGTGCCAGCAGCGTAGGACTAGCGGGCGCTAATTACAATGAGCAGTTCTTC
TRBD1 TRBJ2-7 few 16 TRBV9 CASSRLTGDLLGEQYF TGTGCCAGCAGCAGGTTGACAGGGGACCTTTTGGGCGAGCAGTACTTC
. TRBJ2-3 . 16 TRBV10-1 CASSEQWGGFTDTQYF TGCGCCAGCAGCGAGCAGTGGGGCGGATTCACAGATACGCAGTATTTT
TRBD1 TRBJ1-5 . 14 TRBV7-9 CASSRTGDNQPQHF TGTGCCAGCAGCCGGACAGGGGATAATCAGCCCCAGCATTTT
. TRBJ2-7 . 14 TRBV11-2 CASRGARRTYEQYF TGTGCCAGCAGGGGGGCGCGAAGGACCTACGAGCAGTACTTC
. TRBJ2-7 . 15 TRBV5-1 CASISGTSGVGEQYF TGCGCCAGCATATCTGGGACTTCGGGGGTGGGCGAGCAGTACTTC
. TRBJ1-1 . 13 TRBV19 CASSPGQNTEAFF TGTGCCAGTAGTCCGGGACAGAACACTGAAGCTTTCTTT
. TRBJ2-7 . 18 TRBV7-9 CASSLIVHPAGDGNEQYF TGTGCCAGCAGCTTAATAGTTCACCCGGCAGGGGATGGGAACGAGCAGTACTTC
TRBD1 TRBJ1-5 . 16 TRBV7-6 CASSLTGGLSNQPQHF TGTGCCAGCAGCTTAACAGGGGGCCTAAGCAATCAGCCCCAGCATTTT
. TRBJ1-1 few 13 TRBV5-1 CASSATGRVGAFF TGCGCCAGCAGCGCTACAGGGCGAGTCGGAGCTTTCTTT
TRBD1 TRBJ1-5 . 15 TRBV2 CASTGGGWTGQPQHF TGTGCCAGCACTGGGGGCGGGTGGACAGGTCAGCCCCAGCATTTT
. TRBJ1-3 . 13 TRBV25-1 CASSIISGNTIYF TGTGCCAGCAGTATAATCTCTGGAAACACCATATATTTT
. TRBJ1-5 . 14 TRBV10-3 CAISERYGDQPQHF TGTGCCATCAGTGAGAGGTACGGGGATCAGCCCCAGCATTTT
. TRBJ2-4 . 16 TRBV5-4 CASSLDAGRAKNIQYF TGTGCCAGCAGCTTGGACGCGGGGAGGGCCAAAAACATTCAGTACTTC
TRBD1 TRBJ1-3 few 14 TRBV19 CASSPGQEGNTIYF TGTGCCAGTAGCCCGGGACAGGAAGGAAACACCATATATTTT
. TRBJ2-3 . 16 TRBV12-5 CASGLVSGTPTDTQYF TGTGCTAGTGGTTTGGTTTCTGGGACACCAACAGATACGCAGTATTTT
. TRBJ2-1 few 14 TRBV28 CASSLLAGWHEQFF TGTGCCAGCAGTTTGTTGGCCGGGTGGCATGAGCAGTTCTTC
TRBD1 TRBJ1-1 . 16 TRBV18 CASSPNTGGGNTEAFF TGTGCCAGCTCACCGAACACAGGGGGAGGGAACACTGAAGCTTTCTTT
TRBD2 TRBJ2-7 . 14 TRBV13 CASSTGLAVYEQYF TGTGCCAGCAGCACCGGACTAGCGGTCTACGAGCAGTACTTC